Below, 24 T cell receptor beta chains from the same sample are listed, as sequenced in a study of CD8 T cells in ankylosing spondylitis. No antigen has been assigned to these receptors. The study's findings and limits: Blood from ankylosing spondylitis patients appeared to carry a characteristic roughly eight-variant TCR beta motif.

Each CDR3 protein gets one entry after TCRdb re-called the 5' RACE reads with MiXCR. The data hold around 890,000 distinct CDR3 sequences, with about 12% observed a single time. Sequencing used blood, either unsorted or a sorted T cell fraction (not recorded which). These receptors came from a male donor with ankylosing spondylitis.

This clonotype showed up many times. J is TRBJ1-1 and V is TRBV6-5; tentatively, D is TRBD1 (6 bases). This CDR3 has 16 amino acids. Between the trimmed V and J ends, which lost 4 bases and 1 base, there was a span of 16 bases. CDR1 is MNHEY and CDR2 is SVGAGI in the germline V gene. CDR3 nucleotides: TGTGCCAGCAGTTCCAAACAGGGTTTCGGGAACACTGAAGCTTTCTTT. Protein: CASSSKQGFGNTEAFF.

This clonotype was observed at least ten times. The rearrangement uses TRBV4-2 and TRBJ1-6; D is uncertain. V was pared by 2 bases and J by 8 bases, with 10 bases between. Germline CDR1 and CDR2: LGHNA and YNFKEQ. This CDR3 has 14 residues. The CDR3 DNA reads as TGTGCCAGCAGCCAATCTCCTTCGGATTCACCCCTCCACTTT. Translation: CASSQSPSDSPLHF.

This clonotype was detected a few times. The chain joins TRBV20-1 to TRBJ1-4; D unclear. Germline values: CDR1 DFQATT, CDR2 SNEGSKA (reference sequence). V was clipped by 2 bases and J by 5 bases, with 6 bases between them. The CDR3 totals 12 residues. CDR3 in DNA: TGCAGTGCTAGAATCTGGAATGAAAAACTGTTTTTT. As protein: CSARIWNEKLFF.

CDR3 coding DNA: TGTGCCAGCAGCGCACAAGCGGGTAGCACAGATACGCAGTATTTT. Encoded protein: CASSAQAGSTDTQYF. V usage is TRBV9 and J usage is TRBJ2-3, with D perhaps matching TRBD2 (6 bases). The CDR3 has 15 residues. Trimming pared 3 bases from V and 0 bases from J, leaving 11 bases between. Germline V gene data show CDR1 as SGDLS and CDR2 as YYNGEE.

V gene TRBV20-1 combines with J gene TRBJ1-5, with D tentatively TRBD1 (5 bases). Per germline, CDR1 DFQATT and CDR2 SNEGSKA (reference sequence). V lost 5 bases, J lost 3 bases, and 11 bases lay in between. The CDR3 totals 13 residues. The CDR3 sequence: CSALRVNNQPQHF. CDR3 nucleotides: TGCAGTGCTCTCAGGGTAAACAATCAGCCCCAGCATTTT.

The chain uses TRBV7-2 and TRBJ1-6; 7 bases align to TRBD1. Germline CDR1 SGHTA, CDR2 FQGNSA. The CDR3 has 14 amino acids. V was pared by 5 bases and J by 8 bases, with 6 bases of the junction left unmatched. For the CDR3, the DNA is TGTGCCAGCAGCCTTACAGGGGCTGATTCACCCCTCCACTTT. Residues: CASSLTGADSPLHF.

The table lists this clonotype with a few counts. V usage is TRBV9 and J usage is TRBJ2-2; no firm D call. Trimming stripped 3 bases from V and 4 bases from J, with 13 bases between. The CDR3 extends over 15 amino acids. Germline CDR1 SGDLS, CDR2 YYNGEE. The CDR3 DNA reads as TGTGCCAGCAGCGAGACCCCGATAGGCACCGGGGAGCTGTTTTTT. Translating gives CASSETPIGTGELFF. Combining the CDR3 with reference TRBV9 and TRBJ2-2 gives the whole variable domain DSGVTQTPKHLITATGQRVTLRCSPRSGDLSVYWYQQSLDQGLQFLIQYYNGEERAKGNILERFSAQQFPDLHSELNLSSLELGDSALYFCASSETPIGTGELFFGEGSRLTVL.

This clonotype has only a few counts. This sequence joins TRBV9 and TRBJ2-7; the match to TRBD1 covers 7 bases. V shed 0 bases, J shed 0 bases, and the junction held 12 bases outside the gene matches. Germline values: CDR1 SGDLS, CDR2 YYNGEE. This CDR3 is 18 amino acids long. CDR3 nucleotides: TGTGCCAGCAGCGTAGGACTATCACAGGGGCAGCACTCCTACGAGCAGTACTTC. Translating it yields CASSVGLSQGQHSYEQYF.

V and J are TRBV20-1 and TRBJ2-2; 10 bases are shared with TRBD2. Germline V CDR1 and CDR2: DFQATT, SNEGSKA (reference sequence). The CDR3 has 16 residues. V shed 1 base and J 6 bases; nucleotides not matched to a gene: 8. CDR3 nucleotides: TGCAGTGCTAGAGTGGGGTTACTAGCGGGACCCGGGGAGCTGTTTTTT. Amino acid sequence: CSARVGLLAGPGELFF.

The chain uses TRBV30 and TRBJ1-2; D gene uncertain. Germline loops: CDR1 GTSNPN, CDR2 SVGIG (reference sequence). The length of the CDR3 is 8 residues. The CDR3 DNA follows: TGTATGACGGGCGGCTACACCTTC. It yields the protein CMTGGYTF.

This clonotype was recorded a few times. The chain links TRBV11-1 to TRBJ2-1; possibly TRBD1 for D (5 bases). V was clipped by 5 bases and J by 12 bases, with 11 bases between them. In germline, CDR1 is SGHAT, CDR2 FQDESV (reference sequence). There are 11 residues in the CDR3. The CDR3 spells CASSITGGQFF. The CDR3 coding sequence is TGTGCCAGCAGCATTACAGGCGGGCAGTTCTTC.

This clonotype was counted between two and nine times. V and J are TRBV6-2 or TRBV6-3 and TRBJ2-5, with no clear D. With 11 bases removed from V and 4 bases from J, the gap between germline ends came to 20 bases. In germline, CDR1 is MNHEY, CDR2 SVGEGT. The CDR3 is made up of 14 amino acids. Here the CDR3 reads CASRAAWGRETQYF. The CDR3 DNA reads TGTGCCTCCCGGGCCGCATGGGGAAGAGAGACCCAGTACTTC.

To note about this clonotype: At one end, the junction sequence differs from germline, possibly due to a read error. V is TRBV27 and J is TRBJ1-5; 9 bases are a match to TRBD1. The CDR3 consists of 15 residues. From germline, CDR1 is MNHEY and CDR2 SMNVEV (reference sequence). This CDR3 is CATSTGTGNNQPQHF. The CDR3 DNA sequence: TGTGCCACCAGTACCGGGACAGGGAACAATCAGCCCCAGCATTTT.

This clonotype was detected many times. The chain recombines TRBV20-1 with TRBJ2-7; D tentatively fits TRBD1 or TRBD2 (6 bases each). The V end was cut by 2 bases, the J end by 3 bases, with 11 bases between. The germline CDR1 and CDR2 sequences are DFQATT and SNEGSKA (reference sequence). This CDR3 is 13 amino acids long. DNA of the CDR3: TGCAGTGCTAGACGGGGGCGCGGCTACGAGCAGTACTTC. As protein: CSARRGRGYEQYF.

This clonotype has more than one count but fewer than ten. The rearrangement joins TRBV20-1 to TRBJ1-4; the D is unclear. CDR1 and CDR2 from the germline V gene are DFQATT and SNEGSKA (reference sequence). The CDR3 length is 15 residues. V was cut by 0 bases and J by 6 bases, with 14 bases left in between. CDR3 amino acids: CSARDPVSSYEKLFF. CDR3 bases: TGCAGTGCTAGAGACCCCGTTTCCTCGTATGAAAAACTGTTTTTT.

V is TRBV7-8 and J is TRBJ2-7; D is ambiguous. Germline CDR1 reads SGHVS; CDR2 reads FQNEAQ. The V gene lost 0 bases and the J gene lost 2 bases, with 14 bases spanning the gap. This CDR3 is 16 amino acids long. The CDR3 spells CASSLADPRGAYEQYF. In DNA form, the CDR3 reads TGTGCCAGCAGCTTAGCGGACCCTCGCGGTGCCTACGAGCAGTACTTC.

This chain uses TRBV7-2 with TRBJ2-7, with D hard to call. This CDR3 contains 14 residues. With 1 base removed from V and 2 bases from J, the gap between germline ends came to 9 bases. The V gene's germline CDR1 is SGHTA and CDR2 FQGNSA. CDR3 region: CASSLGRAAYEQYF. The CDR3 region has the DNA TGTGCCAGCAGCTTAGGCCGCGCAGCCTACGAGCAGTACTTC. The whole variable domain, filled in from reference TRBV7-2 and TRBJ2-7, reads GAGVSQSPSNKVTEKGKDVELRCDPISGHTALYWYRQSLGQGLEFLIYFQGNSAPDKSGLPSDRFSAERTGGSVSTLTIQRTQQEDSAVYLCASSLGRAAYEQYFGPGTRLTVT.

This clonotype was seen only a few times. V and J are TRBV7-2 and TRBJ2-4, with D perhaps matching TRBD1 or TRBD2 (5 bases each). The V gene lost 1 base and the J gene lost 6 bases, with 10 bases spanning the gap. This CDR3 has 14 amino acids. Germline CDR1 is SGHTA and CDR2 is FQGNSA. In DNA form, the CDR3 reads TGTGCCAGCAGCTTAGTCGGGGCTGCAAACATTCAGTACTTC. It specifies CASSLVGAANIQYF.

This chain joins TRBV5-1 and TRBJ1-4; 8 nucleotides agree with TRBD1. The J segment lost 8 bases and the V segment lost 0 bases, leaving 6 bases of the junction unmatched. The CDR3 loop spans 15 amino acids. Germline assignment: CDR1 SGHRS and CDR2 YFSETQ. The CDR3 spells CASSLGTGRDEKLFF. CDR3 coding DNA: TGCGCCAGCAGCTTGGGGACAGGGAGGGACGAAAAACTGTTTTTT. Based on the CDR3 plus reference TRBV5-1 and TRBJ1-4, the full variable domain is KAGVTQTPRYLIKTRGQQVTLSCSPISGHRSVSWYQQTPGQGLQFLFEYFSETQRNKGNFPGRFSGRQFSNSRSEMNVSTLELGDSALYLCASSLGTGRDEKLFFGSGTQLSVL.

The table lists this clonotype with many counts. V is TRBV4-2 and J is TRBJ1-3; D is uncertain. Per the germline V gene, CDR1 is LGHNA and CDR2 is YNFKEQ. Trimming removed 0 bases at V and 0 bases at J, with 15 bases between. The CDR3 totals 18 residues. CDR3 sequence: CASSQDWHPDSSGNTIYF. The CDR3 nucleotides are TGTGCCAGCAGCCAAGATTGGCATCCCGATAGCTCTGGAAACACCATATATTTT.

The chain combines TRBV4-3 with TRBJ2-3, with TRBD1 matching over 7 bases. CDR1 and CDR2 (germline): LGHNA, YSLEER. The CDR3 contains 14 residues. Trimming removed 5 bases from V and 4 bases from J; junction bases left unmatched: 6. CDR3: CASSDRELPDTQYF. In nucleotides, the CDR3 is TGCGCCAGCAGCGACAGGGAGTTGCCAGATACGCAGTATTTT.

The chain has TRBV29-1 and TRBJ2-7; D is undetermined. V was pared by 4 bases and J by 6 bases, with 13 bases between. This CDR3 region has 12 residues. From germline, CDR1 is SQVTM and CDR2 ANQGSEA. CDR3 residues: CSVVPYLGEQYF. The CDR3 nucleotides read TGCAGCGTTGTCCCCTATCTGGGCGAGCAGTACTTC.

This clonotype was observed many times. This chain joins TRBV6-5 and TRBJ2-3, with 7 nucleotides matching TRBD2. CDR3 length: 15 residues. Germline-derived CDR1 and CDR2 are MNHEY and SVGAGI. V dropped 0 bases and J dropped 3; count of bases not matched to a gene: 3. The CDR3 here is CASSYSQRGTDTQYF. In DNA form, the CDR3 reads TGTGCCAGCAGTTACTCCCAGCGGGGTACAGATACGCAGTATTTT.

This clonotype was observed a handful of times. The gene calls are TRBV28 and TRBJ2-1; D ambiguous. This CDR3 has 15 residues. The germline V and J ends were trimmed by 7 bases and 0 bases, with 13 bases remaining between them. Germline V gives CDR1 MDHEN, CDR2 SYDVKM. CDR3 amino acids: CASNPQPRSYNEQFF. The CDR3 region has the DNA TGTGCCAGCAATCCTCAACCACGCTCCTACAATGAGCAGTTCTTC.